These T cell receptor beta chains were read from a single sample in a study of T cell responses to AZD1222 COVID-19 vaccine. Clones were read by immunoSEQ multiplex PCR, and TCRdb kept only the in-frame ones, dropping some. This table holds 120,000 to 150,000 clones, 85% to 95% found once. Sequencing was performed on peripheral blood, taken on day 0 of MenACWY control vaccination. The receptors stem from an adult in good health. Both conserved end residues are part of each CDR3. Each record gives: V gene, clone size, D gene, J gene, CDR3 protein, CDR3 DNA. The D gene is left open where the match is weak. Rows give clone size only sometimes, using once, few, many, or a class for an expanded clone.

>TRBV19|.|.|TRBJ2-1
CASSIPGHNEQFF
TGTGCCAGTAGTATTCCAGGACACAATGAGCAGTTCTTC
>TRBV4-1|.|.|TRBJ2-2
CASSQAGGRIVGELFF
TGCGCCAGCAGCCAAGCTGGGGGCCGGATAGTCGGGGAGCTGTTTTTT
>TRBV27|.|.|TRBJ2-1
CASSSGPDVGEQFF
TGTGCCAGCAGCTCAGGACCCGACGTGGGTGAGCAGTTCTTC
>TRBV20-1|.|TRBD1|TRBJ1-2
CSARQGYGYTF
TGCAGTGCTCGACAGGGGTACGGCTACACCTTC
>TRBV2|.|TRBD1|TRBJ1-1
CASRDRILLNTEAFF
TGTGCCAGCAGGGACAGGATCCTATTGAACACTGAAGCTTTCTTT
>TRBV25-1|.|.|TRBJ1-2
CASSDRSSNYGYTF
TGTGCCAGCAGTGACAGGAGCTCTAACTATGGCTACACCTTC
>TRBV12-3/TRBV12-4|.|.|TRBJ1-2
CASSPSVRGGYTF
TGTGCCAGCAGTCCAAGCGTCCGAGGGGGCTACACCTTC
>TRBV6-6|.|TRBD1|TRBJ1-1
CASSYAGGNTEAFF
TGTGCCAGCAGTTATGCAGGGGGGAACACTGAAGCTTTCTTT
>TRBV4-3|.|.|TRBJ2-6
CASSQDSSSGANVLTF
TGCGCCAGCAGCCAAGATTCTAGCTCTGGGGCCAACGTCCTGACTTTC
>TRBV13|.|TRBD1|TRBJ1-4
CASSWGQGENKLFF
TGTGCCAGCAGCTGGGGACAGGGGGAGAACAAACTGTTTTTT
>TRBV7-9|.|TRBD1|TRBJ1-6
CASSRTGPSSPLHF
TGTGCCAGCAGCCGGACAGGCCCTAGTTCACCCCTCCACTTT
>TRBV10-3|.|.|TRBJ2-4
CAISGDSANIQYF
TGTGCCATCAGTGGTGACTCAGCTAACATTCAGTACTTC
>TRBV2|.|.|TRBJ1-1
CASIGGQTEAFF
TGTGCCAGCATTGGGGGGCAGACTGAAGCTTTCTTT
>TRBV28|.|TRBD1|TRBJ1-4
CASRGTVINEKLFF
TGTGCCAGCCGGGGGACAGTCATAAATGAAAAACTGTTTTTT
>TRBV19|.|TRBD1|TRBJ2-7
CASRNPGGDFYEQYF
TGTGCCAGTAGGAACCCAGGGGGCGACTTCTACGAGCAGTACTTC
>TRBV19|.|.|TRBJ1-5
CASSIQELIQPQHF
TGTGCCAGTAGTATACAGGAGTTGATTCAGCCCCAGCATTTT
>TRBV24-1|.|TRBD2|TRBJ2-1
CATSDPFSGSRRNEQFF
TGTGCCACCAGTGACCCATTTAGCGGGAGTAGGAGAAATGAGCAGTTCTTC
>TRBV5-5|.|TRBD1|TRBJ1-1
CASSSRLPGQGRNTEAFF
TGTGCCAGCAGCTCGCGACTTCCGGGACAGGGAAGGAACACTGAAGCTTTCTTT
>TRBV10-3|.|.|TRBJ1-2
CAISESVGTNYGYTF
TGTGCCATCAGTGAGTCGGTTGGGACAAACTATGGCTACACCTTC
>TRBV6-5|.|TRBD1|TRBJ1-1
CASSYSTGARTEAFF
TGTGCCAGCAGTTACTCAACAGGGGCGAGGACTGAAGCTTTCTTT
>TRBV24-1|.|TRBD1|TRBJ1-2
CATSDPGTGAIGYTF
TGTGCCACCAGTGATCCCGGGACAGGGGCGATTGGCTACACCTTC
>TRBV5-4|.|.|TRBJ1-1
CASSRGVLNTEAFF
TGTGCCAGCAGCCGGGGGGTCCTGAACACTGAAGCTTTCTTT
>TRBV18|.|.|TRBJ2-7
CASSPGHEQYF
TGTGCCAGCTCACCGGGGCACGAGCAGTACTTC
>TRBV28|.|.|TRBJ1-1
CASSPTGTNTEAFF
TGTGCCAGCAGTCCTACCGGGACGAACACTGAAGCTTTCTTT
>TRBV10-1|.|.|TRBJ1-3
CASSESGIGSGNTIYF
TGCGCCAGCAGTGAGTCGGGCATCGGCTCTGGAAACACCATATATTTT
>TRBV30|.|.|TRBJ1-1
CGLRTHNTEAFF
TGTGGCCTAAGGACCCACAACACTGAAGCTTTCTTT
>TRBV9|once|TRBD2|TRBJ2-5
CASSVGALLREGPETQYF
TGTGCCAGCAGCGTAGGGGCTCTTTTGAGGGAGGGCCCCGAGACCCAGTACTTC
>TRBV7-2|.|TRBD2|TRBJ2-1
CASSLAGGLNEQFF
TGTGCCAGCAGCTTAGCGGGAGGGCTCAATGAGCAGTTCTTC
>TRBV2|.|TRBD1|TRBJ1-2
CASSRPTGGIYGYTF
TGTGCCAGCAGTCGACCGACAGGGGGAATTTATGGCTACACCTTC
>TRBV5-1|.|.|TRBJ2-5
CASSPHSGQETQYF
TGCGCCAGCAGCCCTCACTCGGGACAAGAGACCCAGTACTTC
>TRBV15|.|.|TRBJ1-5
CATSRGSNQPQHF
TGTGCCACCAGCAGGGGGAGCAATCAGCCCCAGCATTTT
>TRBV9|.|TRBD1|TRBJ2-2
CASSVQTGDRPNTGELFF
TGTGCCAGCAGCGTACAAACAGGGGACAGACCGAACACCGGGGAGCTGTTTTTT
>TRBV25-1|.|TRBD1|TRBJ1-4
CASSEHTGGIGSEKLFF
TGTGCCAGCAGTGAACATACAGGGGGCATTGGTAGTGAAAAACTGTTTTTT
>TRBV27|once|.|TRBJ1-1
CASSIDIWNTEAFF
TGTGCCAGCAGCATCGACATTTGGAACACTGAAGCTTTCTTT
>TRBV27|.|.|TRBJ1-1
CASSPGTMNTEAFF
TGTGCCAGCTCACCCGGCACGATGAACACTGAAGCTTTCTTT
>TRBV19|.|TRBD1|TRBJ1-5
CASSIIGDRARGQPQHF
TGTGCCAGTAGTATAATAGGGGACAGGGCCCGAGGGCAGCCCCAGCATTTT
>TRBV5-1|.|.|TRBJ1-5
CASSLGTGNQPQHF
TGCGCCAGCAGCTTGGGGACAGGCAATCAGCCCCAGCATTTT